These 18 T cell receptor beta chains came from one sample sequenced in a study of blood T cell repertoires in COVID-19. TCRdb keeps only in-frame clones here, not all; method: immunoSEQ multiplex PCR. The table lists roughly 130,000 clones, over 75% of them singletons. Sequencing was carried out using peripheral blood. The receptors originated from a woman aged 60-70 years with acute or convalescent COVID-19.

The chain is built from TRBV18 and TRBJ2-1; 10 nucleotides align to TRBD2. Germline lookup yields CDR1 KGHSH and CDR2 LQKENI. The ends lost 1 base at V and 5 bases at J; junction bases unmatched: 5. The CDR3 loop spans 16 amino acids. This chain's CDR3 is CASSPRTSGDHNEQFF. The CDR3, as DNA: TGTGCCAGCTCACCACGAACTAGCGGGGATCACAATGAGCAGTTCTTC.

The V and J genes are TRBV27 and TRBJ1-5; D not resolved. Trimming removed 2 bases from V and 7 bases from J, with 9 bases in between. The CDR3 sequence is 13 residues long. CDR1 and CDR2 from the germline V gene are MNHEY and SMNVEV (reference sequence). CDR3 coding DNA: TGTGCCAGCAGTTTAACACAGAGCCAGCCCCAGCATTTT. It encodes CASSLTQSQPQHF.

This clone was seen more than once but under ten times. The rearrangement links TRBV5-1 to TRBJ1-2; 8 bases match TRBD1. The CDR3 is 15 amino acids. Trimming removed 7 bases from V and 2 bases from J; junction bases left unmatched: 10. Germline loops: CDR1 SGHRS, CDR2 YFSETQ. CDR3 DNA sequence: TGCGCCAGCTCCAACCCGGGACAGGCCAACTATGGCTACACCTTC. It yields the protein CASSNPGQANYGYTF.

The V and J genes are TRBV3-1 (or the pseudogene TRBV3-2) and TRBJ1-2; 8 bases are a match to TRBD1. This CDR3 contains 14 residues. The germline V gene has CDR1 LGHDT and CDR2 YNNKEL (reference sequence). The ends lost 4 bases at V and 6 bases at J; junction bases unmatched: 7. Here the CDR3 reads CASSPHRGGDGYTF. DNA of the CDR3: TGTGCCAGCAGCCCGCACAGGGGGGGGGATGGCTACACCTTC.

The rearrangement joins TRBV9 to TRBJ1-1; the D gene is possibly TRBD1 (6 bases). Germline V gene sequence: CDR1 SGDLS, CDR2 YYNGEE. This CDR3 comprises 14 residues. The V end was cut by 2 bases, the J end by 1 base, with 9 bases between. CDR3 nucleotide sequence: TGTGCCAGCAGCGTCGGACAGCGGAACACTGAAGCTTTCTTT. Residues: CASSVGQRNTEAFF.

The V call is TRBV28, the J call TRBJ2-1; D is undetermined. The CDR3 has 17 amino acids. V lost 6 bases and J 0 bases, leaving 18 bases between the germline ends. Germline V gene sequence: CDR1 MDHEN, CDR2 SYDVKM. CDR3 coding DNA: TGTGCCAGCAGACCGAGTCGGGTGCAGAGCTCCTACAATGAGCAGTTCTTC. Translation gives CASRPSRVQSSYNEQFF.

This rearrangement joins TRBV29-1 to TRBJ2-1, with D perhaps matching TRBD2 (5 bases). The CDR3 consists of 12 residues. The germline V gene encodes CDR1 SQVTM and CDR2 ANQGSEA. Trimming left V 5 bases short and J 8 bases short, with 13 bases between. The CDR3 DNA is TGCAGCGTTACCCCCCGCGGGTATGAGCAGTTCTTC. It yields the protein CSVTPRGYEQFF.

The chain links TRBV7-2 to TRBJ2-3, with TRBD2 as a possible D gene (6 bases). The ends were cut back, 1 base at V and 7 bases at J, with 12 bases in the middle. The CDR3 is 14 residues long. In germline, CDR1 is SGHTA, CDR2 FQGNSA. The CDR3 bases are TGTGCCAGCAGCTTAGAAGGAGGGCGAAATACGCAGTATTTT. Translating gives CASSLEGGRNTQYF.

This clone was seen a few times. The chain carries TRBV18 and TRBJ2-1; TRBD2 aligns across 11 bases. This CDR3 has 17 amino acids. Germline V CDR1 and CDR2: KGHSH, LQKENI. The V gene end was trimmed by 0 bases and the J gene end by 4 bases; junction bases not matched to a gene: 5. The CDR3 loop is CASSPPRLAGLYNEQFF. The DNA of the CDR3 is TGTGCCAGCTCACCACCGAGACTAGCGGGACTTTACAATGAGCAGTTCTTC.

The chain couples TRBV5-4 to TRBJ1-5; perhaps TRBD1 as D (5 bases). CDR3 length: 14 residues. The V and J ends lost 0 bases and 7 bases respectively, with 11 bases between them. Germline V gene lookup returns CDR1 SGHNT and CDR2 YYREEE (reference sequence). The chain's CDR3 is CASSLAGVGQPQHF. DNA of the CDR3: TGTGCCAGCAGCTTGGCGGGGGTAGGCCAGCCCCAGCATTTT.

For the CDR3, the DNA is TGTGCCAGTAGCCCATGGGCCTCCCGAGCCGGCGATACGCAGTATTTT. The encoded protein is CASSPWASRAGDTQYF. The V gene is TRBV19, the J gene TRBJ2-3; D is unclear. This CDR3 has 16 residues. The V end lost 6 bases, the J end lost 6 bases, and 22 bases lay between the germline ends. The germline CDR1 and CDR2 sequences are LNHDA and SQIVND (reference sequence).

This chain joins TRBV6-5 and TRBJ1-2; D not certain. Per the germline V gene, CDR1 is MNHEY and CDR2 is SVGAGI. This CDR3 is built from 13 residues. V dropped 7 bases and J dropped 4 bases, with 13 bases sitting between them. The CDR3 region has the DNA TGTGCCAGCACCAGACCGGGGTCCTATGGCTACACCTTC. This translates into CASTRPGSYGYTF.

V usage is TRBV19 and J usage is TRBJ2-2; TRBD1 is a possible D gene (6 bases). Trimming removed 7 bases at V and 5 bases at J, with 11 bases between. CDR1 and CDR2 (germline): LNHDA, SQIVND (reference sequence). There are 13 residues in the CDR3. Written as DNA, the CDR3 is TGTGCCAGTATGCAGGGGTTTACCGGGGAGCTGTTTTTT. Translating gives CASMQGFTGELFF.

The V and J genes are TRBV10-3 and TRBJ1-1; D gene uncertain. The germline gives CDR1 ENHRY, CDR2 SYGVKD. Deletions cut 1 base from V and 0 bases from J, with 6 bases between. The CDR3 sequence is 14 residues long. The CDR3 DNA reads TGTGCCATCAGTGAGTTAGCAATGAACACTGAAGCTTTCTTT. The encoded protein is CAISELAMNTEAFF.

The chain employs TRBV6-6 and TRBJ2-7; the D call may be TRBD1 or TRBD2 (6 bases each). The CDR3 totals 18 residues. From germline, CDR1 is MNHNY and CDR2 SVGAGI (reference sequence). V lost 5 bases and J lost 2, with 25 bases in between. This chain's CDR3 is CASSRGRTSPQTAYEQYV. The CDR3 bases are TGTGCCAGCAGTCGGGGGCGGACATCACCGCAGACGGCCTACGAGCAGTACGTC.

The rearrangement uses TRBV28 and TRBJ2-1; 7 nucleotides line up with TRBD2. The CDR3 is 14 amino acids. CDR1 MDHEN and CDR2 SYDVKM come from the germline V gene. V was pared by 10 bases and J by 1 base, with 7 bases of the junction left unmatched. The CDR3 is CAITTSRSYNEQFF. CDR3 in DNA: TGTGCCATTACGACTAGCAGATCCTACAATGAGCAGTTCTTC.

V usage is TRBV24-1 and J usage is TRBJ2-2, with no clear D. The germline V and J ends were trimmed by 0 bases and 6 bases, with 7 bases remaining between them. This CDR3 is built from 14 residues. CDR1 is KGHDR, CDR2 SFDVKD, per germline. The chain's CDR3 is CATSDLQAAGELFF. CDR3 in DNA: TGTGCCACCAGTGATTTGCAGGCCGCCGGGGAGCTGTTTTTT.

The rearrangement uses TRBV30 and TRBJ1-2, with D unresolved. In germline, CDR1 is GTSNPN, CDR2 SVGIG (reference sequence). The CDR3 has 14 amino acids. V was clipped by 2 bases and J by 2 bases, with 12 bases between them. The CDR3 spells CAWSKQASNYGYTF. DNA for the CDR3: TGTGCCTGGAGTAAGCAGGCTTCGAACTATGGCTACACCTTC.